The present entry profiles one TCR beta chain with its context. TCRdb redid the calling of the 5' RACE reads with MiXCR, one entry per CDR3 protein. The data show some 500,000 distinct CDR3 sequences, with about 20% seen just once and 0.8% to 1% held by the top ten. This sample was taken from a study of identical twins. V dropped 0 bases and J dropped 4; count of bases not matched to a gene: 4. Germline CDR1 is SGHTA and CDR2 is FQGNSA. This CDR3 has 15 residues. A further study also used this sample, focusing on T cells expressing NK-cell markers.

The specimen was CD4+ T cells sorted from blood. The V and J genes are TRBV7-2 and TRBJ2-3, with 7 bases that match TRBD2. The receptor was isolated from a woman younger than 30 in good health. The CDR3 DNA follows: TGTGCCAGCAGCTTAGCGGGAGGGCAGGCAGATACGCAGTATTTT. It encodes CASSLAGGQADTQYF. Complete variable domain (other parts from reference TRBV7-2 and TRBJ2-3): GAGVSQSPSNKVTEKGKDVELRCDPISGHTALYWYRQSLGQGLEFLIYFQGNSAPDKSGLPSDRFSAERTGGSVSTLTIQRTQQEDSAVYLCASSLAGGQADTQYFGPGTRLTVL.